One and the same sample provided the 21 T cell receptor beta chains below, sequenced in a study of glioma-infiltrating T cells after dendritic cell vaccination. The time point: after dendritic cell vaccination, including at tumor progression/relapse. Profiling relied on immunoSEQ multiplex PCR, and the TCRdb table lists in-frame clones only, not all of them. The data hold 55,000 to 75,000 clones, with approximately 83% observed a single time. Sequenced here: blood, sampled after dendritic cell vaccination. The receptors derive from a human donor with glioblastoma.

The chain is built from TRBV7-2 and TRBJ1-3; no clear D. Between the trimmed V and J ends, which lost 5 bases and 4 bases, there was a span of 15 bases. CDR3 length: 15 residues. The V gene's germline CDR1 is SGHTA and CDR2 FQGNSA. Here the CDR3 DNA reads TGTGCCAGCAGCCTCCGCCCCGGGAGAGGAAACACCATATATTTT. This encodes CASSLRPGRGNTIYF.

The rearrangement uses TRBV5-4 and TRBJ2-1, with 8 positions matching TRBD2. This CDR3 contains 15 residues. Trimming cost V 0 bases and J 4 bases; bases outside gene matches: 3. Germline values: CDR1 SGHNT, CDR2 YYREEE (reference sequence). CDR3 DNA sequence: TGTGCCAGCAGCTTGGGGACTAGCCAGTACAATGAGCAGTTCTTC. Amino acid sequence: CASSLGTSQYNEQFF.

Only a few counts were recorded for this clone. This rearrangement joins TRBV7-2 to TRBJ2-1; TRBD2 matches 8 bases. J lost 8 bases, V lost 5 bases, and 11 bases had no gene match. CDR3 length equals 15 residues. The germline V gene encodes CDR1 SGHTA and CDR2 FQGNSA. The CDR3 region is CASSKAGATSDEQFF. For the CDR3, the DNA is TGTGCCAGCAGCAAAGCGGGGGCTACCTCGGATGAGCAGTTCTTC.

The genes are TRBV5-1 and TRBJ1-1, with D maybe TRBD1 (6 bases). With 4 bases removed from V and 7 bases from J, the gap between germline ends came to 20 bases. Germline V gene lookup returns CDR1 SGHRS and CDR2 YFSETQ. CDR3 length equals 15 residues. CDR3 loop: CASSPGGAARGEAFF. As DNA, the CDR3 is TGCGCCAGCAGCCCCGGGGGGGCGGCTAGGGGTGAAGCTTTCTTT.

Here the CDR3 reads CASSLSAGGLGEAFF. For the CDR3, the DNA is TGTGCCAGCAGTTTATCGGCAGGGGGCTTGGGTGAAGCTTTCTTT. V usage is TRBV27 and J usage is TRBJ1-1; TRBD1 matches at 8 bases. The junction had 7 bases not matched to a gene; V was cut back by 0 bases and J by 7 bases. Per germline, CDR1 MNHEY and CDR2 SMNVEV (reference sequence). The length of the CDR3 is 15 residues.

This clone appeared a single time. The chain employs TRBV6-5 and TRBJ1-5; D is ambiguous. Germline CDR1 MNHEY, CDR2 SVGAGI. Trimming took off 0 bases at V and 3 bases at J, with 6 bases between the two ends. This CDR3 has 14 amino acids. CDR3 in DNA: TGTGCCAGCAGTTACTCTCAATCCAATCAGCCCCAGCATTTT. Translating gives CASSYSQSNQPQHF.

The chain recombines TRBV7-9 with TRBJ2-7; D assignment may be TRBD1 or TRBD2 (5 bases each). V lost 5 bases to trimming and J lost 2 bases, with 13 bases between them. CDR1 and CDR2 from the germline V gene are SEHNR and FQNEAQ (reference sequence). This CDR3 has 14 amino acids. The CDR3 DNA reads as TGTGCCAGCAGCCTAGAGGGGCAGACCTACGAGCAGTACTTC. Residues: CASSLEGQTYEQYF. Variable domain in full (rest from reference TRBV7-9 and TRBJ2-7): DTGVSQNPRHKITKRGQNVTFRCDPISEHNRLYWYRQTLGQGPEFLTYFQNEAQLEKSRLLSDRFSAERPKGSFSTLEIQRTEQGDSAMYLCASSLEGQTYEQYFGPGTRLTVT.

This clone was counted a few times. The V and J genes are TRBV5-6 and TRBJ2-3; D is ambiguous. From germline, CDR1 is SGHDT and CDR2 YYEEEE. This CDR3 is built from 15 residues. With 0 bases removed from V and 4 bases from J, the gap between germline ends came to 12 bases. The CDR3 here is CASSLGAMVSDTQYF. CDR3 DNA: TGTGCCAGCAGCTTGGGGGCAATGGTATCAGATACGCAGTATTTT.

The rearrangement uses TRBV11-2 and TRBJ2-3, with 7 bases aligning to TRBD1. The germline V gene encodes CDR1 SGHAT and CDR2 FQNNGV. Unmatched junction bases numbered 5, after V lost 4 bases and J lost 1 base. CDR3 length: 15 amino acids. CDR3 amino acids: CASSSRTGGTDTQYF. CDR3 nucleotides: TGTGCCAGCAGCTCTAGGACAGGAGGCACAGATACGCAGTATTTT.

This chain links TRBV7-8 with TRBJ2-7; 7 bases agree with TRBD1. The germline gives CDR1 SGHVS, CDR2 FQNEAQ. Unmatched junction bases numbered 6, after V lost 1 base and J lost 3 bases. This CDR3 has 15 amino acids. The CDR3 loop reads CASSLGAGGGYEQYF. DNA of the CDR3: TGTGCCAGCAGCTTAGGGGCAGGGGGTGGCTACGAGCAGTACTTC.

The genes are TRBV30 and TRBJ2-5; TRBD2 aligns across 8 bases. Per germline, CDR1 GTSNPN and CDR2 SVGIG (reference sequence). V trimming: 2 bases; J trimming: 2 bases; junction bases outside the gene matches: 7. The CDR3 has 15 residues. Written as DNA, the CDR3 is TGTGCCTGGAGTACCCACACGGGGGGGCAAGAGACCCAGTACTTC. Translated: CAWSTHTGGQETQYF.

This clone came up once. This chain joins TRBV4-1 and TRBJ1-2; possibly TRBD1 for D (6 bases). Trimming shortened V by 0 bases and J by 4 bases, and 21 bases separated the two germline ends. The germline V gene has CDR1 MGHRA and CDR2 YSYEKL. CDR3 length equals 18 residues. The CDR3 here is CASSQEGQRREWGYGYTF. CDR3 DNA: TGCGCCAGCAGCCAAGAGGGACAAAGACGGGAATGGGGCTATGGCTACACCTTC.

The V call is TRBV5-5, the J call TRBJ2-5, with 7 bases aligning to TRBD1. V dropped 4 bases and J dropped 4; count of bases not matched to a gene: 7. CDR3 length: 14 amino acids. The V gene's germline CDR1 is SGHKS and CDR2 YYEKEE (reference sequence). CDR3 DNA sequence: TGTGCCAGCAGCGCCGGGACAGCCCCAGAGACCCAGTACTTC. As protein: CASSAGTAPETQYF. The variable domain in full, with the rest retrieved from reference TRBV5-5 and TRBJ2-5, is DAGVTQSPTHLIKTRGQQVTLRCSPISGHKSVSWYQQVLGQGPQFIFQYYEKEERGRGNFPDRFSARQFPNYSSELNVNALLLGDSALYLCASSAGTAPETQYFGPGTRLLVL.

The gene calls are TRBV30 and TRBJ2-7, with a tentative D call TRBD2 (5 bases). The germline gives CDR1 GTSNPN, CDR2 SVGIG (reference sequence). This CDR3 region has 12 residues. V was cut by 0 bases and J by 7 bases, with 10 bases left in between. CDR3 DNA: TGTGCCTGGAGTGTACTAGGGTATGAGCAGTACTTC. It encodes CAWSVLGYEQYF.

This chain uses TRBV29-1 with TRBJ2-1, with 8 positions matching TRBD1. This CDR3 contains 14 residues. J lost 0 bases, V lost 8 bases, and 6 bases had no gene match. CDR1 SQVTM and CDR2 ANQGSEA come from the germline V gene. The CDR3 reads CSPIGTGSYNEQFF. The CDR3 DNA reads TGCAGCCCCATCGGGACAGGCTCCTACAATGAGCAGTTCTTC.

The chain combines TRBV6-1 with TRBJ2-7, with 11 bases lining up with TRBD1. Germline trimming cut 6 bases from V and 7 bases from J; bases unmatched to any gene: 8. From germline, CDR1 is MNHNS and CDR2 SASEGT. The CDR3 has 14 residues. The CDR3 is CASRETGTGGEQYF. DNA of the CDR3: TGTGCCAGCAGGGAAACCGGGACAGGGGGGGAGCAGTACTTC.

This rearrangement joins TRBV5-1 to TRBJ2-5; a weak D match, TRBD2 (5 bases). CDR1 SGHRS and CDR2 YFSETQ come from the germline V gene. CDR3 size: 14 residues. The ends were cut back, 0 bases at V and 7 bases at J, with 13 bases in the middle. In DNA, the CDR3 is TGCGCCAGCAGCTTGGCCGAGGGAATAGGGACCCAGTACTTC. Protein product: CASSLAEGIGTQYF.

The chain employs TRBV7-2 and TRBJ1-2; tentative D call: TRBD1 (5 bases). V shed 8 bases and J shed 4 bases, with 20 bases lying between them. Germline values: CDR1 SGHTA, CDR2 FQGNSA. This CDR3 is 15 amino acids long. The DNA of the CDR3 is TGTGCCAGCTCTCTAGGCGGGGAGGGGAGCTATGGCTACACCTTC. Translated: CASSLGGEGSYGYTF.

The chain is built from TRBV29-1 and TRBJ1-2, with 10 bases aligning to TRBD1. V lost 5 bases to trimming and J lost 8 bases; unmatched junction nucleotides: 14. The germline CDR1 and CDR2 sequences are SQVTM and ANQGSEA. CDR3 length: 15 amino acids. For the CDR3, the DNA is TGCAGCGTTACTCAAGGGGGACAGGGGAGATTCGGCTACACCTTC. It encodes CSVTQGGQGRFGYTF.

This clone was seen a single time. In DNA, the CDR3 is TGCGCCAGCAGTGACTCAGCGGGGGGGCCTGGAGATACGCAGTATTTT. This codes for CASSDSAGGPGDTQYF. This rearrangement joins TRBV10-1 to TRBJ2-3, with 10 bases fitting TRBD2. V trimming: 3 bases; J trimming: 5 bases; junction bases outside the gene matches: 8. CDR1 is WNHNN and CDR2 is SYGVQD in the germline V gene (reference sequence). This CDR3 region has 16 residues.

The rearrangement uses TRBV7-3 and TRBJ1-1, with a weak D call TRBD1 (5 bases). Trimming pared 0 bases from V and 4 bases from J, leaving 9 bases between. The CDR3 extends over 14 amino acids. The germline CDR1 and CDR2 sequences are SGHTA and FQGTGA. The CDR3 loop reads CASSLTSGITEAFF. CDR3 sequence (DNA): TGTGCCAGCAGCTTAACTTCAGGGATCACTGAAGCTTTCTTT.